These 19 T cell receptor beta chains came from one sample sequenced in a study of cytomegalovirus exposure and HLA in healthy donors. Amplification used 60 Vbeta primers and 13 Jbeta primers. Here immunoSEQ multiplex PCR was the method, and the copy in TCRdb shows in-frame clones only, minus some. In all, the sample yields about 150,000 clones. Sequenced: PBMCs. The origin of the receptors is a woman aged 50 to 60 in good health and CMV-seronegative.

This chain joins TRBV11-2 and TRBJ1-2; D might be TRBD1 (6 bases). The V gene's germline CDR1 is SGHAT and CDR2 FQNNGV. V lost 4 bases and J lost 11, with 23 bases in between. The CDR3 sequence is 15 residues long. The CDR3 is CASSSLRDRIDGYTF. CDR3 bases: TGTGCCAGCAGCTCCCTAAGAGACAGGATCGACGGTTACACCTTC.

The chain has TRBV28 and TRBJ2-5, with D possibly matching TRBD2 (6 bases). Trimming stripped 10 bases from V and 4 bases from J, with 16 bases between. There are 13 residues in the CDR3. Germline CDR1 and CDR2: MDHEN and SYDVKM. The CDR3 DNA is TGTGCCACCAGGCGAGGAGGGACAGAGACCCAGTACTTC. It yields the protein CATRRGGTETQYF.

The chain recombines TRBV18 with TRBJ2-2, with 7 bases identical to TRBD1. The CDR3 spans 16 residues. V shed 6 bases and J 6 bases; nucleotides not matched to a gene: 13. Germline CDR1 is KGHSH and CDR2 is LQKENI. The CDR3 is CASSHPGQPAAGELFF. The CDR3 region has the DNA TGTGCCAGCTCCCATCCGGGACAGCCCGCCGCCGGGGAGCTGTTTTTT.

V is TRBV2 and J is TRBJ1-5; no firm D call. This CDR3 is 14 amino acids long. The ends were cut back, 2 bases at V and 1 base at J, with 6 bases in the middle. Germline CDR1 and CDR2: SNHLY and FYNNEI. The CDR3 sequence is CASSEQASNQPQHF. In DNA form, the CDR3 reads TGTGCCAGCAGTGAACAGGCCAGCAATCAGCCCCAGCATTTT.

The V gene is TRBV7-9, the J gene TRBJ2-7; 8 bases match TRBD1. With V trimmed by 6 bases and J by 2 bases, 3 bases remained unmatched. CDR1 and CDR2 (germline): SEHNR, FQNEAQ (reference sequence). This CDR3 contains 13 residues. The CDR3 is CASRGTGAYEQYF. The CDR3 bases are TGTGCCAGCAGGGGGACAGGAGCCTACGAGCAGTACTTC.

V usage is TRBV28 and J usage is TRBJ1-2, with TRBD1 matching over 7 bases. Germline lookup yields CDR1 MDHEN and CDR2 SYDVKM. V gave up 10 bases and J gave up 3 bases; unmatched junction bases: 14. The CDR3 contains 15 residues. The CDR3 loop reads CATLPWTGADYGYTF. The CDR3 region has the DNA TGTGCCACCCTCCCCTGGACAGGAGCCGACTATGGCTACACCTTC.

The rearrangement links TRBV18 to TRBJ2-2; TRBD1 matches at 9 bases. V shed 2 bases, J shed 4 bases, and the junction held 5 bases outside the gene matches. CDR3 length: 16 amino acids. CDR1 and CDR2 from the germline V gene are KGHSH and LQKENI. CDR3 in DNA: TGTGCCAGCTCACCAAGGGGACAGGGAGCCACCGGGGAGCTGTTTTTT. Translation gives CASSPRGQGATGELFF. Full variable domain (missing parts from reference TRBV18 and TRBJ2-2): NAGVMQNPRHLVRRRGQEARLRCSPMKGHSHVYWYRQLPEEGLKFMVYLQKENIIDESGMPKERFSAEFPKEGPSILRIQQVVRGDSAAYFCASSPRGQGATGELFFGEGSRLTVL.

This chain uses TRBV19 with TRBJ1-2; D is perhaps TRBD1 (6 bases). V was pared by 10 bases and J by 0 bases, with 12 bases between. The CDR3 consists of 13 residues. Looked up from germline, CDR1 is LNHDA and CDR2 is SQIVND (reference sequence). CDR3 protein: CAITTGPNYGYTF. DNA of the CDR3: TGTGCCATCACGACAGGACCTAACTATGGCTACACCTTC.

The DNA of the CDR3 is TGTGCCAGCAGAGCGGGACAGGGGGCTCATACGCAGTATTTT. This sequence encodes CASRAGQGAHTQYF. V usage is TRBV6-1 and J usage is TRBJ2-3; 12 nucleotides agree with TRBD1. The CDR3 consists of 14 residues. J was trimmed by 7 bases and V by 6 bases; bases with no gene match: 5. From germline, CDR1 is MNHNS and CDR2 SASEGT.

The chain employs TRBV5-4 and TRBJ2-7; 9 bases line up with TRBD2. The CDR3 loop spans 16 amino acids. V gave up 0 bases and J gave up 0 bases; unmatched junction bases: 4. Germline assignment: CDR1 SGHNT and CDR2 YYREEE (reference sequence). CDR3 sequence: CASSLGGTSSSYEQYF. DNA of the CDR3: TGTGCCAGCAGCTTGGGTGGGACTAGCAGCTCCTACGAGCAGTACTTC. Complete variable domain (other parts from reference TRBV5-4 and TRBJ2-7): ETGVTQSPTHLIKTRGQQVTLRCSSQSGHNTVSWYQQALGQGPQFIFQYYREEENGRGNFPPRFSGLQFPNYSSELNVNALELDDSALYLCASSLGGTSSSYEQYFGPGTRLTVT.

The chain is built from TRBV15 and TRBJ2-3; 16 positions agree with TRBD2. The CDR3 is 19 residues long. Looked up from germline, CDR1 is LNHNV and CDR2 is YYDKDF (reference sequence). Trimming at V came to 1 base and at J to 6 bases, leaving 10 bases not matched to a gene. The chain's CDR3 is CATSRVGTSGRATRDTQYF. CDR3 in DNA: TGTGCCACCAGCAGAGTCGGGACTAGCGGGAGGGCCACGCGGGATACGCAGTATTTT.

The rearrangement links TRBV7-2 to TRBJ2-1, with 10 bases aligning to TRBD2. Trimming cost V 5 bases and J 4 bases; bases outside gene matches: 11. The CDR3 contains 17 residues. CDR1 and CDR2 from the germline V gene are SGHTA and FQGNSA. CDR3 nucleotide sequence: TGTGCCAGCAGCACGTTCCCCTCTAGCGGGGGATACAATGAGCAGTTCTTC. It translates to CASSTFPSSGGYNEQFF.

The rearrangement uses TRBV28 and TRBJ2-6; D gene unclear. Germline CDR1 MDHEN, CDR2 SYDVKM. CDR3 size: 13 residues. Trimming pared 6 bases from V and 0 bases from J, leaving 3 bases between. CDR3 region: CASSFSGANVLTF. CDR3 nucleotides: TGTGCCAGCAGCTTCTCTGGGGCCAACGTCCTGACTTTC. The full variable domain, its missing parts supplied by reference TRBV28 and TRBJ2-6, is DVKVTQSSRYLVKRTGEKVFLECVQDMDHENMFWYRQDPGLGLRLIYFSYDVKMKEKGDIPEGYSVSREKKERFSLILESASTNQTSMYLCASSFSGANVLTFGAGSRLTVL.

V usage is TRBV6-6 and J usage is TRBJ2-2; 9 bases agree with TRBD1. This CDR3 comprises 15 residues. Germline values: CDR1 MNHNY, CDR2 SVGAGI (reference sequence). Trimming removed 5 bases from V and 1 base from J; junction bases left unmatched: 2. CDR3 loop: CASSPGQGNTGELFF. CDR3 bases: TGTGCCAGCAGTCCGGGACAGGGGAACACCGGGGAGCTGTTTTTT.

V gene TRBV28 combines with J gene TRBJ2-3; TRBD2 matches 10 bases. The CDR3 totals 15 residues. V was clipped by 6 bases and J by 1 base; unmatched bases: 4. CDR1 is MDHEN and CDR2 is SYDVKM in the germline V gene. CDR3 loop: CASSAGTSGTDTQYF. CDR3 DNA: TGTGCCAGCAGCGCCGGGACTAGCGGCACAGATACGCAGTATTTT.

The rearrangement joins TRBV2 to TRBJ1-5, with a weak D call TRBD1 (6 bases). Trimming took 6 bases from V and 5 from J, leaving 14 bases between them. Germline V gene data show CDR1 as SNHLY and CDR2 as FYNNEI. This CDR3 is built from 14 residues. The CDR3 region has the DNA TGTGCCAGCAGGGATCGACAGGCAGATCAGCCCCAGCATTTT. Translation: CASRDRQADQPQHF.

The chain combines TRBV25-1 with TRBJ1-4; 8 bases match TRBD1. V dropped 4 bases and J dropped 2; count of bases not matched to a gene: 6. Germline V lookup: CDR1 MGHDK, CDR2 SYGVNS. The CDR3 contains 16 residues. The CDR3 sequence is CASSAFTGGTNEKLFF. The CDR3 nucleotides read TGTGCCAGCAGTGCTTTTACAGGGGGGACTAATGAAAAACTGTTTTTT.

This chain uses TRBV4-2 with TRBJ1-3; 7 bases are shared with TRBD1. The CDR3 extends over 16 amino acids. Losses at the gene ends were 0 bases for V and 4 bases for J; bases not matched to a gene: 6. Germline CDR1 and CDR2: LGHNA and YNFKEQ. Here the CDR3 DNA reads TGTGCCAGCAGCCAAGATAGGGGGCAGGGCGGAAACACCATATATTTT. Protein sequence: CASSQDRGQGGNTIYF.

This chain joins TRBV18 and TRBJ1-5; 9 bases agree with TRBD1. This CDR3 comprises 16 residues. V shed 1 base and J 5 bases; nucleotides not matched to a gene: 6. The germline V gene encodes CDR1 KGHSH and CDR2 LQKENI. The CDR3, as DNA: TGTGCCAGCTCACCACGTCGGACAGGGGACGATCAGCCCCAGCATTTT. Its translation: CASSPRRTGDDQPQHF.